The rows below give T cell receptor beta chains drawn from one sample of a study of cytomegalovirus exposure and HLA in healthy donors. The repertoire was sequenced with immunoSEQ multiplex PCR; TCRdb's copy has only in-frame clones and lacks some. The table records 72,000 or so clones, about 61% of them present only once. Material for sequencing was PBMCs. The origin of the receptors is a woman in her forties or fifties in good health and CMV-seronegative. CDR3s include the opening cysteine and the closing phenylalanine or tryptophan. D genes are given only for firm matches. Clone size is stated in some rows and not others, as once, few, many or a class when expanded.

- TRBJ1-3 TRBV7-6 TRBD1 CASSLAGTAINTIYF TGTGCCAGCAGCTTAGCGGGGACAGCCATAAACACCATATATTTT
few TRBJ2-7 TRBV18 TRBD2 CAPTRAGVHEQYF TGTGCCCCGACCCGGGCGGGAGTACACGAGCAGTACTTC
- TRBJ1-4 TRBV30 TRBD1 CAWSRDSTLDEKLFF TGTGCCTGGAGTCGGGACAGTACTTTAGATGAAAAACTGTTTTTT
once TRBJ2-1 TRBV4-2 TRBD2 CASSQSGRSGAYNEQFF TGTGCCAGCAGCCAATCCGGGCGGAGCGGGGCTTACAATGAGCAGTTCTTC
- TRBJ2-7 TRBV29-1 TRBD2 CSVRAGPAGYEQYF TGCAGCGTGCGAGCGGGACCGGCGGGATACGAGCAGTACTTC
- TRBJ2-1 TRBV29-1 TRBD2 CIVISLAGRSSYNEQFF TGCATCGTTATATCCCTAGCGGGCAGGAGCTCCTACAATGAGCAGTTCTTC
once TRBJ2-1 TRBV14 - CASSLQGNEQFF TGTGCCAGCAGCCTTCAGGGCAATGAGCAGTTCTTC
- TRBJ1-5 TRBV10-3 - CAISVTVGNQPQHF TGTGCCATCAGTGTGACAGTCGGAAATCAGCCCCAGCATTTT
- TRBJ2-3 TRBV18 TRBD2 CASSRGTSGTDTQYF TGTGCCAGCTCACGAGGGACTAGCGGAACAGATACGCAGTATTTT
- TRBJ2-1 TRBV9 TRBD2 CASSASGLGYNEQFF TGTGCCAGCAGCGCTAGCGGGCTGGGCTACAATGAGCAGTTCTTC
few TRBJ2-5 TRBV15 TRBD2 CATSRALAGQETQYF TGTGCCACCAGCAGAGCACTAGCGGGCCAAGAGACCCAGTACTTC
- TRBJ1-1 TRBV19 - CASSIVQNTEAFF TGTGCCAGTAGTATTGTCCAGAACACTGAAGCTTTCTTT
few TRBJ1-2 TRBV4-3 - CASSQDHRHLWNYGYTF TGCGCCAGCAGCCAAGATCACAGACACCTGTGGAACTATGGCTACACCTTC
- TRBJ1-2 TRBV19 TRBD1 CASSRTPTGAHYGYTF TGTGCCAGTAGTAGAACACCAACAGGGGCCCACTATGGCTACACCTTC
- TRBJ2-1 TRBV5-1 TRBD2 CASSHAGLRGYNEQFF TGCGCCAGCAGCCACGCGGGACTACGCGGTTACAATGAGCAGTTCTTC
- TRBJ1-1 TRBV28 - CASTRWGVNTEAFF TGTGCCAGCACCAGGTGGGGGGTGAACACTGAAGCTTTCTTT
- TRBJ2-7 TRBV30 - CAWSAGGGRYEQYF TGTGCCTGGAGTGCGGGAGGGGGCCGCTACGAGCAGTACTTC
- TRBJ2-2 TRBV5-1 TRBD1 CASSLGTGGNTGELFF TGCGCCAGCAGCTTGGGGACAGGGGGTAACACCGGGGAGCTGTTTTTT
few TRBJ2-7 TRBV6-1 - CASSEMSGASYEQYF TGTGCCAGCAGTGAAATGTCAGGGGCTTCCTACGAGCAGTACTTC
- TRBJ2-2 TRBV9 - CASSPSTYAGELFF TGTGCCAGCAGCCCGAGCACCTACGCCGGGGAGCTGTTTTTT
- TRBJ2-3 TRBV4-1 TRBD1 CASSQPGGIADTQYF TGCGCCAGCAGCCAACCAGGGGGCATAGCAGATACGCAGTATTTT
- TRBJ1-1 TRBV7-3 - CASSWGVGMNTEAFF TGTGCCAGCAGCTGGGGGGTGGGGATGAACACTGAAGCTTTCTTT
- TRBJ1-1 TRBV14 - CASSQAGPRSEAFF TGTGCCAGCAGCCAAGCTGGGCCGAGAAGTGAAGCTTTCTTT
few TRBJ2-2 TRBV4-3 - CASSQEGVGRELFF TGCGCCAGCAGCCAGGAAGGAGTAGGCCGGGAGCTGTTTTTT
- TRBJ1-5 TRBV4-1 TRBD1 CASSLRGSNNQPQHF TGCGCCAGCAGCCTCAGGGGGTCCAACAATCAGCCCCAGCATTTT
few TRBJ1-2 TRBV6-6 - CASSAGNYGYTF TGTGCCAGCAGCGCAGGGAACTATGGCTACACCTTC
- TRBJ2-7 TRBV6-6 TRBD2 CASSYSFGTSSEQYF TGTGCCAGCAGTTACTCATTTGGGACTAGCAGCGAGCAGTACTTC
- TRBJ1-1 TRBV28 - CASNPGTLNTEAFF TGTGCCAGTAATCCCGGGACACTAAACACTGAAGCTTTCTTT
- TRBJ2-4 TRBV7-9 - CASRTIAGTAGKNIQYF TGTGCCAGCAGAACTATCGCCGGGACAGCGGGCAAAAACATTCAGTACTTC
- TRBJ2-3 TRBV2 TRBD2 CASSVWRAGGSDTQYF TGTGCCAGCAGTGTCTGGAGGGCGGGAGGGTCAGATACGCAGTATTTT
- TRBJ2-6 TRBV29-1 - CSVGGMVTGANVLTF TGCAGCGTTGGGGGCATGGTAACTGGGGCCAACGTCCTGACTTTC
many TRBJ1-3 TRBV14 TRBD1 CASSHTPGQRTLGYSGNTIYF TGTGCCAGCAGCCATACCCCGGGACAGCGGACTCTGGGCTACTCTGGAAACACCATATATTTT
- TRBJ2-5 TRBV6-5 - CASSRRESETQYF TGTGCCAGCAGCAGAAGGGAGAGTGAGACCCAGTACTTC
- TRBJ1-2 TRBV28 TRBD1 CASSSPGQGYTF TGTGCCAGCAGCTCCCCGGGACAGGGCTACACCTTC
- TRBJ2-7 TRBV10-3 TRBD1 CAIRPGQGAYEQYF TGTGCCATCAGGCCGGGACAGGGGGCCTACGAGCAGTACTTC
- TRBJ1-5 TRBV7-6 - CASSSDGDNQPQHF TGTGCCAGCAGCTCGGACGGGGACAATCAGCCCCAGCATTTT
- TRBJ1-1 TRBV11-2 TRBD1 CASSLFGQANTEAFF TGTGCCAGCAGCTTATTCGGACAGGCGAACACTGAAGCTTTCTTT
few TRBJ2-1 TRBV4-3 - CASSQLGAGNEQFF TGCGCCAGCAGCCAACTAGGAGCCGGCAATGAGCAGTTCTTC
- TRBJ2-7 TRBV9 - CASSVGHTSYEQYF TGTGCCAGCAGCGTAGGCCACACCTCCTACGAGCAGTACTTC
- TRBJ1-1 TRBV18 - CASSPQDTRNTEAFF TGTGCCAGCTCACCCCAAGACACGCGGAACACTGAAGCTTTCTTT
- TRBJ1-5 TRBV29-1 - CSVAAGSNQPQHF TGCAGCGTTGCAGCGGGTAGCAATCAGCCCCAGCATTTT
few TRBJ2-7 TRBV28 TRBD1 CASISPGTGGNEQYF TGTGCCAGCATTTCCCCCGGGACAGGCGGCAACGAGCAGTACTTC
few TRBJ2-6 TRBV6-1 - CASRRDSGANVLTF TGTGCCAGCAGGAGGGACTCTGGGGCCAACGTCCTGACTTTC
- TRBJ1-5 TRBV28 TRBD1 CASSTYRGSQPQHF TGTGCCAGCTCAACCTACAGGGGGTCTCAGCCCCAGCATTTT
- TRBJ2-1 TRBV27 TRBD2 CASSLSRIAGGLSSYNEQFF TGTGCCAGCAGTTTATCGCGAATAGCGGGAGGCTTGAGCTCCTACAATGAGCAGTTCTTC